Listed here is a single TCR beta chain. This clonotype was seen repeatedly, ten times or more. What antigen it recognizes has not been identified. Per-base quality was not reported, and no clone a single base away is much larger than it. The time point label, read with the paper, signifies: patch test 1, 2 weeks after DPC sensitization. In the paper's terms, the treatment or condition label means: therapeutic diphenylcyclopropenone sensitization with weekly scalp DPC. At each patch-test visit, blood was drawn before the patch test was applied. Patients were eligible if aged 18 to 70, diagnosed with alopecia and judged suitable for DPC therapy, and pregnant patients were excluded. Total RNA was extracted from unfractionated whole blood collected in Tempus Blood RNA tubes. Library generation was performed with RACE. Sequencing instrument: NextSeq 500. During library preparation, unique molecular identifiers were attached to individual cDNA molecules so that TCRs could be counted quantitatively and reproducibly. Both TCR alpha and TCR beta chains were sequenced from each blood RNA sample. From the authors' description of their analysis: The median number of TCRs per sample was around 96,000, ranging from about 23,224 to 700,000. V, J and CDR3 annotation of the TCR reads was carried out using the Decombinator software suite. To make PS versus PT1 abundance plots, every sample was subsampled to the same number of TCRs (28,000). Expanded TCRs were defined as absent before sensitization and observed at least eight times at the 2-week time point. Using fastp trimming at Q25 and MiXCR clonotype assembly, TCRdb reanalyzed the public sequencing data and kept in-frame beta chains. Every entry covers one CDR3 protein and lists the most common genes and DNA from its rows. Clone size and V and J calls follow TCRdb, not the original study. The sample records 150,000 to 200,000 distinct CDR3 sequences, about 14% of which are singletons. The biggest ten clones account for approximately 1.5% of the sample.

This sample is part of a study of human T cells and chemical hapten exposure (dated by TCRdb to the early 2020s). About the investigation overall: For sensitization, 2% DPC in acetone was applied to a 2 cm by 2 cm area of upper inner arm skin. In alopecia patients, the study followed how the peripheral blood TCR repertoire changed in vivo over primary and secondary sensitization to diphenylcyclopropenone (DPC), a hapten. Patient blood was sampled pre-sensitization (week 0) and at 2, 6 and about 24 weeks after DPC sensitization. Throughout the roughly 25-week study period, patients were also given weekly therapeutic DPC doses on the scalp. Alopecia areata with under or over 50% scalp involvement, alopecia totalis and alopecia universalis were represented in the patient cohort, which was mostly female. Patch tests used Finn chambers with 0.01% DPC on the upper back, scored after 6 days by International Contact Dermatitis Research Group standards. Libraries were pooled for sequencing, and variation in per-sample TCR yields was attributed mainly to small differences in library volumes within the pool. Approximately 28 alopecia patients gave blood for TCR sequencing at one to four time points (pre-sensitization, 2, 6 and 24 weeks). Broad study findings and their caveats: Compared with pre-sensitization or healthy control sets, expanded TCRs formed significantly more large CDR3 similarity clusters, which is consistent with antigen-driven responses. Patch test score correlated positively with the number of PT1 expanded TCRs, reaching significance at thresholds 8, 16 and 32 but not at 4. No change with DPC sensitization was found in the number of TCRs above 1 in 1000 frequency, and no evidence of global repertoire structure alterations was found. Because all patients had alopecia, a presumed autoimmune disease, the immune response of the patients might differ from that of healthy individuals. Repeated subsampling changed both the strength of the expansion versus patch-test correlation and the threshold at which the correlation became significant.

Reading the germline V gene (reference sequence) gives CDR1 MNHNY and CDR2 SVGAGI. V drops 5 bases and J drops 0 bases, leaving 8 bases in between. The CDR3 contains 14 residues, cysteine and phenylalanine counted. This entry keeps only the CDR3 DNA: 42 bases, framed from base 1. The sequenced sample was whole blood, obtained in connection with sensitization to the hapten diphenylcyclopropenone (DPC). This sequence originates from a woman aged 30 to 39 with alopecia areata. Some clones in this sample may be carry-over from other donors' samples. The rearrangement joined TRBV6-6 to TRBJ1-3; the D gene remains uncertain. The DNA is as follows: TGTGCCAGCAGTCATGCCTCCTCTGGAAACACCATATATTTT. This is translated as CASSHASSGNTIYF.